The T cell receptor beta chain under discussion was sequenced for a study of T cells in Graves' hyperthyroidism and ophthalmopathy. Authors of the study amplified TCR beta CDR3 regions from RNA transcripts. First-round RT-PCR of the TCR CDR3 relied on the HTBI primer set. TCRdb re-called the multiplex PCR reads through MiXCR, storing one row per CDR3 protein. The profile covers more than 500,000 distinct CDR3 sequences, with about 15% appearing a single time and approximately 15% taken by the ten largest. This clonotype was seen more than once but under ten times. The source of this sequence is a woman between 40 and 50 years old with Graves' hyperthyroidism. The specimen sequenced was blood.

The CDR3 sequence: CASSMTRINQPQHF. CDR3 nucleotides: TGTGCCAGCAGCATGACAAGGATTAATCAGCCCCAGCATTTT. The chain carries TRBV7-8 and TRBJ1-5; D uncertain. The CDR3 has 14 amino acids. V was pared by 5 bases and J by 4 bases, with 12 bases between. CDR1 is SGHVS, CDR2 FQNEAQ, per germline.